These 31 T cell receptor beta chains were all obtained from the same sample, sequenced in a study of cytomegalovirus exposure and HLA in healthy donors. Primers included in the PCR were 60 Vbeta and 13 Jbeta primers. The repertoire was sequenced with immunoSEQ multiplex PCR; TCRdb's copy has only in-frame clones and lacks some. This repertoire comprises under 100,000 clones; its ten largest clones make up roughly 5%. Sequenced input: PBMCs. The receptors were sampled from a man younger than 40 in good health and CMV-seronegative.

This chain uses TRBV6-5 with TRBJ2-1; D possibly corresponds to TRBD2 (5 bases). From germline, CDR1 is MNHEY and CDR2 SVGAGI. The length of the CDR3 is 13 residues. V was pared by 7 bases and J by 5 bases, with 12 bases between. The DNA of the CDR3 is TGTGCCAGCAAGCGGAATACCGACAATGAGCAGTTCTTC. Translating it yields CASKRNTDNEQFF.

The chain carries TRBV4-1 and TRBJ1-4, with D possibly matching TRBD1 (5 bases). The CDR3 sequence is 14 residues long. The germline V gene has CDR1 MGHRA and CDR2 YSYEKL. V was cut by 3 bases and J by 4 bases, with 9 bases left in between. This CDR3 reads CASSQTGVNEKLFF. DNA of the CDR3: TGCGCCAGCAGCCAGACGGGGGTTAATGAAAAACTGTTTTTT.

This chain links TRBV2 with TRBJ2-5; 7 nucleotides match TRBD2. The DNA matches TRBJ2-7 better at its end, which makes the J call doubtful. The CDR3 totals 12 residues. Germline V gives CDR1 SNHLY, CDR2 FYNNEI. CDR3: CASRGGLHEQYF. Here the CDR3 DNA reads TGTGCCAGCAGGGGGGGGTTACACGAGCAGTACTTC.

The chain is built from TRBV29-1 and TRBJ1-4, with TRBD1 identical over 8 bases. The CDR3 is 13 residues long. Trimming removed 4 bases from V and 5 bases from J; junction bases left unmatched: 3. CDR1 is SQVTM, CDR2 ANQGSEA, per germline. CDR3 amino acids: CSVGDRKNEKLFF. CDR3 nucleotides: TGCAGCGTTGGGGACAGGAAAAATGAAAAACTGTTTTTT.

The chain employs TRBV6-1 and TRBJ1-2; D ambiguous. The CDR3 runs 12 residues. Germline CDR1 and CDR2: MNHNS and SASEGT. With 9 bases removed from V and 5 bases from J, the gap between germline ends came to 13 bases. The CDR3 spells CASVATGYGYTF. CDR3 DNA: TGTGCCAGTGTAGCGACGGGTTATGGCTACACCTTC.

The J gene is TRBJ2-3, the V gene TRBV30, with a tentative D call TRBD2 (5 bases). V was shortened by 2 bases and J by 2 bases, with 17 bases between the two germline ends. CDR1 and CDR2 (germline): GTSNPN, SVGIG (reference sequence). CDR3 length equals 16 residues. The DNA for the CDR3 is TGTGCCTGGAGTATAGAGGGCCATTCGACCACAGATACGCAGTATTTT. Encoded protein: CAWSIEGHSTTDTQYF.

The chain employs TRBV19 and TRBJ2-7, with 8 bases that match TRBD2. The CDR3 has 16 amino acids. In germline, CDR1 is LNHDA, CDR2 SQIVND (reference sequence). V trimming: 4 bases; J trimming: 0 bases; junction bases outside the gene matches: 8. CDR3: CASSSPGGVSSYEQYF. The CDR3 bases are TGTGCCAGTAGTAGCCCCGGGGGGGTTAGCTCCTACGAGCAGTACTTC.

Written as DNA, the CDR3 is TGTGCCAGCAGCTTGGCAGGGCTGAGGAATCAGCCCCAGCATTTT. This gives the protein CASSLAGLRNQPQHF. This sequence joins TRBV5-8 and TRBJ1-5; TRBD1 is a possible D gene (5 bases). This CDR3 region has 15 residues. Trimming left V 0 bases short and J 4 bases short, with 11 bases between. Germline V lookup: CDR1 SGHTS, CDR2 YDEGEE.

The rearrangement uses TRBV5-6 and TRBJ2-5, with TRBD1 matching 9 bases. V lost 0 bases, J lost 5 bases, and 2 bases stayed unmatched. Germline V CDR1 and CDR2: SGHDT, YYEEEE. The CDR3 is 14 amino acids. This chain's CDR3 is CASSLETGGETQYF. DNA of the CDR3: TGTGCCAGCAGCTTGGAGACAGGGGGTGAGACCCAGTACTTC.

The DNA of the CDR3 is TGTGCCAGCAGCCCCGGACTAGCGGGAGGGTTTTTAGATACGCAGTATTTT. Amino acids: CASSPGLAGGFLDTQYF. The V call is TRBV5-4, the J call TRBJ2-3; 15 bases map to TRBD2. In germline, CDR1 is SGHNT, CDR2 YYREEE (reference sequence). V gave up 4 bases and J gave up 5 bases; unmatched junction bases: 8. The CDR3 sequence is 17 residues long.

The rearrangement uses TRBV5-1 and TRBJ2-3, with 8 bases fitting TRBD2. This CDR3 contains 19 residues. Germline V gene lookup returns CDR1 SGHRS and CDR2 YFSETQ. With V trimmed by 3 bases and J by 0 bases, 15 bases remained unmatched. DNA for the CDR3: TGCGCCAGCAGCTCGCCGGGAAGGAGCGGGGGTCTTAGCACAGATACGCAGTATTTT. Protein product: CASSSPGRSGGLSTDTQYF.

The CDR3 reads CASSIRPGLAGDTDTQYF. CDR3 DNA: TGTGCCAGTAGTATCCGCCCGGGTTTAGCGGGTGACACAGATACGCAGTATTTT. V and J are TRBV19 and TRBJ2-3; the match to TRBD2 covers 7 bases. The length of the CDR3 is 18 residues. The ends lost 3 bases at V and 2 bases at J; junction bases unmatched: 14. CDR1 and CDR2 from the germline V gene are LNHDA and SQIVND (reference sequence).

The J gene is TRBJ2-1, the V gene TRBV14; D not certain. The CDR3 runs 14 residues. The V end lost 8 bases, the J end lost 1 base, and 12 bases lay between the germline ends. Germline lookup yields CDR1 SGHDN and CDR2 FVKESK. The CDR3 DNA reads TGTGCCAGCCGCTCATGGGCGTCCTACAATGAGCAGTTCTTC. Its protein product is CASRSWASYNEQFF. Full variable domain (remainder filled in from reference TRBV14 and TRBJ2-1): EAGVTQFPSHSVIEKGQTVTLRCDPISGHDNLYWYRRVMGKEIKFLLHFVKESKQDESGMPNNRFLAERTGGTYSTLKVQPAELEDSGVYFCASRSWASYNEQFFGPGTRLTVL.

V usage is TRBV5-1 and J usage is TRBJ1-1; TRBD1 matches 8 bases. Germline CDR1 is SGHRS and CDR2 is YFSETQ. The CDR3 runs to 11 residues. V lost 4 bases, J lost 11 bases, and 4 bases stayed unmatched. The CDR3 loop reads CASSEDRVAFF. The CDR3 nucleotides are TGCGCCAGCAGCGAGGACAGGGTGGCTTTCTTT.

The rearrangement joins TRBV5-6 to TRBJ1-2; D is undetermined. V was trimmed by 2 bases and J by 3 bases, leaving 8 bases between them. The CDR3 runs 13 residues. The V gene's germline CDR1 is SGHDT and CDR2 YYEEEE. In DNA, the CDR3 is TGTGCCAGCAGCTTTATAGATGACTATGGCTACACCTTC. This encodes CASSFIDDYGYTF.

The chain couples TRBV6-5 to TRBJ2-7, with TRBD2 matching over 11 bases. Germline lookup yields CDR1 MNHEY and CDR2 SVGAGI. This CDR3 contains 12 residues. V lost 10 bases to trimming and J lost 8 bases; unmatched junction nucleotides: 7. The CDR3 coding sequence is TGTGCCACCGGGACTAGCGGCTTAAAGCAGTACTTC. Translated, it gives CATGTSGLKQYF.

The chain has TRBV6-1 and TRBJ2-7; possibly TRBD1 for D (5 bases). V was cut by 7 bases and J by 0 bases, with 13 bases left in between. Germline V gene data show CDR1 as MNHNS and CDR2 as SASEGT. The CDR3 is 14 amino acids. CDR3 sequence (DNA): TGTGCCAGCATCCTCCCAGGGATCTCCTACGAGCAGTACTTC. Its translation: CASILPGISYEQYF.

The CDR3 here is CASSGDRGDTQYF. Written as DNA, the CDR3 is TGTGCCAGCAGTGGGGACAGGGGAGATACGCAGTATTTT. J is TRBJ2-3 and V is TRBV25-1, with 10 bases that match TRBD1. The CDR3 is 13 amino acids. Germline assignment: CDR1 MGHDK and CDR2 SYGVNS. V trimming: 4 bases; J trimming: 5 bases; junction bases outside the gene matches: 0.

CDR3 amino acids: CASSLEPRGLGGNTIYF. DNA for the CDR3: TGCGCCAGCAGCTTGGAGCCTAGGGGTCTAGGTGGAAACACCATATATTTT. The V call is TRBV5-1, the J call TRBJ1-3; a possible D gene is TRBD1 (5 bases). The CDR3 totals 17 residues. V was pared by 0 bases and J by 3 bases, with 16 bases between. The germline CDR1 and CDR2 sequences are SGHRS and YFSETQ.

This chain connects TRBV5-1 to TRBJ1-1, with TRBD1 as a possible D gene (6 bases). Germline-derived CDR1 and CDR2 are SGHRS and YFSETQ. Trimming cost V 4 bases and J 6 bases, with 16 bases left between them. The CDR3 sequence is 14 residues long. In DNA, the CDR3 is TGCGCCAGCAGCGAATACAGGGTTTTGTCTGAAGCTTTCTTT. This gives the protein CASSEYRVLSEAFF.

V is TRBV29-1 and J is TRBJ2-3; 8 positions agree with TRBD2. V shed 8 bases, J shed 4 bases, and the junction held 11 bases outside the gene matches. Germline CDR1 SQVTM, CDR2 ANQGSEA. The CDR3 covers 14 residues. The CDR3 DNA reads TGCAGCACCCGACCCGGGAGGGGTGCAGATACGCAGTATTTT. Protein product: CSTRPGRGADTQYF.

The rearrangement uses TRBV14 and TRBJ1-1; no clear D gene. Germline-derived CDR1 and CDR2 are SGHDN and FVKESK. The CDR3 has 13 amino acids. Trimming stripped 2 bases from V and 1 base from J, with 5 bases between. The CDR3 DNA is TGTGCCAGCAGCCAATACAGGAACACTGAAGCTTTCTTT. The encoded protein is CASSQYRNTEAFF.

The V call is TRBV4-3, the J call TRBJ2-2; TRBD1 is a possible D gene (6 bases). The V gene's germline CDR1 is LGHNA and CDR2 YSLEER. The CDR3 totals 16 residues. Trimming left V 1 base short and J 2 bases short, with 11 bases between. The CDR3 loop is CASSQGGGYNTGELFF. CDR3 sequence (DNA): TGCGCCAGCAGCCAAGGAGGGGGTTACAACACCGGGGAGCTGTTTTTT.

The chain links TRBV19 to TRBJ2-1; 9 bases match TRBD1. The CDR3 is 17 residues long. J lost 2 bases, V lost 4 bases, and 9 bases had no gene match. Germline V CDR1 and CDR2: LNHDA, SQIVND (reference sequence). CDR3 sequence: CASSTPGQGRAYNEQFF. The CDR3 DNA reads as TGTGCCAGTAGTACACCGGGACAGGGAAGGGCCTACAATGAGCAGTTCTTC. The complete variable domain, with remaining parts taken from reference TRBV19 and TRBJ2-1, reads DGGITQSPKYLFRKEGQNVTLSCEQNLNHDAMYWYRQDPGQGLRLIYYSQIVNDFQKGDIAEGYSVSREKKESFPLTVTSAQKNPTAFYLCASSTPGQGRAYNEQFFGPGTRLTVL.

DNA for the CDR3: TGTGCCAGCAGCGTAGGACTGCACACCGGGGAGCTGTTTTTT. Translation gives CASSVGLHTGELFF. The V and J genes are TRBV9 and TRBJ2-2; D gene uncertain. CDR3 length: 14 amino acids. V gave up 0 bases and J gave up 3 bases, with 6 bases separating them. From germline, CDR1 is SGDLS and CDR2 YYNGEE.

The CDR3 loop reads CASSPPGALSTDTQYF. CDR3 DNA sequence: TGTGCCAGCTCACCACCAGGAGCGCTTAGCACAGATACGCAGTATTTT. V gene TRBV18 combines with J gene TRBJ2-3, with D hard to call. Germline CDR1 is KGHSH and CDR2 is LQKENI. CDR3 size: 16 residues. The V gene lost 0 bases and the J gene lost 0 bases, with 10 bases spanning the gap.

The chain's CDR3 is CASSPDTWYEQYF. CDR3 coding DNA: TGTGCCAGCTCACCGGACACATGGTACGAGCAGTACTTC. This chain links TRBV18 with TRBJ2-7; D perhaps matches TRBD1 (5 bases). V gave up 3 bases and J gave up 4 bases, with 10 bases separating them. Germline loops: CDR1 KGHSH, CDR2 LQKENI. The CDR3 spans 13 residues.

The gene calls are TRBV6-5 and TRBJ1-2; TRBD1 agrees at 8 bases. This CDR3 spans 14 amino acids. Germline V CDR1 and CDR2: MNHEY, SVGAGI. V was clipped by 1 base and J by 10 bases; unmatched bases: 8. The CDR3 DNA is TGTGCCAGCAGTTACTTCCGGGACAGGTCCGTCTACACCTTC. It specifies CASSYFRDRSVYTF.

The chain combines TRBV5-1 with TRBJ2-2, with 9 bases fitting TRBD2. Germline V gene data show CDR1 as SGHRS and CDR2 as YFSETQ. The CDR3 is 15 residues long. Trimming at V came to 2 bases and at J to 1 base, leaving 0 bases not matched to a gene. DNA of the CDR3: TGCGCCAGCAGCTTTAGCGGGGGGAACACCGGGGAGCTGTTTTTT. This gives the protein CASSFSGGNTGELFF.

V gene TRBV6-5 combines with J gene TRBJ1-6; 7 bases map to TRBD1. Germline V lookup: CDR1 MNHEY, CDR2 SVGAGI. Trimming removed 4 bases from V and 8 bases from J; junction bases left unmatched: 8. The CDR3 spans 15 residues. The CDR3 sequence is CASSFNRDSDSPLHF. In nucleotides, the CDR3 is TGTGCCAGCAGTTTTAACCGGGACAGTGATTCACCCCTCCACTTT.

The chain is built from TRBV4-1 and TRBJ2-5; TRBD2 agrees at 13 bases. J gave up 2 bases and V 3 bases, and 0 bases lay outside the gene matches. Per germline, CDR1 MGHRA and CDR2 YSYEKL. CDR3 size: 15 residues. The CDR3 nucleotides are TGCGCCAGCAGCCAGGGACTAGCGGGGCAAGAGACCCAGTACTTC. Residues: CASSQGLAGQETQYF.